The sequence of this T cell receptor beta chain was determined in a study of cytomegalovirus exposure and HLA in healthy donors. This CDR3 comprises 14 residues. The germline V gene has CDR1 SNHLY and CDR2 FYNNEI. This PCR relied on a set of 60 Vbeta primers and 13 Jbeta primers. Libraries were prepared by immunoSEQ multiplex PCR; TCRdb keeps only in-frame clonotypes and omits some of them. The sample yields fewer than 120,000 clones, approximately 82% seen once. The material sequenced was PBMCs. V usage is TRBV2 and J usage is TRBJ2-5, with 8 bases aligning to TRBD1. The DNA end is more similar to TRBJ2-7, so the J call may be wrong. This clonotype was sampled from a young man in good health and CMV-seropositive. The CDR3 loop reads CASSLWTGMNEQYF. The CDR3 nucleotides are TGTGCCAGCAGTTTATGGACAGGGATGAACGAGCAGTACTTC.